The entry below gives a single TCR beta chain sequence along with its context. Its specificity is unknown. Generated by immunoSEQ multiplex PCR, the TCRdb table keeps only in-frame clones and is missing some. This sample has roughly 330,000 clones; approximately 86% occur once, and the top ten carry roughly 1.1%. This sample was taken from a study of cytomegalovirus exposure and HLA in healthy donors. Germline V gene data show CDR1 as KGHSH and CDR2 as LQKENI. The CDR3 has 14 residues. Trimming left V 3 bases short and J 0 bases short, with 9 bases between. Study-wide results and caveats: The tendency of first-cohort TCR clusters to co-occur in the 90 to 150 validation repertoires emerged from a later analysis.

The chain couples TRBV18 to TRBJ2-7; D is possibly TRBD1 (5 bases). The clonotype was recovered from a woman between 25 and 40 years old in good health and CMV-seropositive. The sample taken for sequencing was PBMCs. The CDR3 here is CASSPGAGSYEQYF. The CDR3, as DNA: TGTGCCAGCTCACCTGGGGCCGGCTCCTACGAGCAGTACTTC.